The sequence of this TCR beta chain was determined in a study of patients and donors after allogeneic stem cell transplantation. This CDR3 is built from 18 residues. Germline loops: CDR1 MGHDK, CDR2 SYGVNS. V trimming: 4 bases; J trimming: 5 bases; junction bases outside the gene matches: 13. This clonotype was observed a handful of times. Using its own MiXCR run on the RT-PCR reads, TCRdb lists one record per CDR3 protein. The table has 9,000 or so distinct CDR3 sequences, approximately 4.2% seen once. This receptor was identified in a human donor who was either an allogeneic HSCT recipient or a stem cell or donor lymphocyte infusion donor (not recorded which). It is not recorded whose cells these are; they may come from a transplant donor. The chain recombines TRBV25-1 with TRBJ2-1; 11 bases agree with TRBD2. The specimen sequenced was blood, either unsorted or a sorted T cell fraction (not recorded which). The CDR3 loop is CASSVLAGGHLRDNEQFF. The CDR3 region has the DNA TGTGCCAGCAGTGTGCTAGCGGGAGGCCACCTTCGAGACAATGAGCAGTTCTTC.